This TCR beta chain was captured in a study of blood T cells in healthy people across ages. Study outcomes and limitations: The study could not conclusively compare naive and antigen-experienced cells, given its unsorted PBMCs.

Worth noting for this clonotype: As yet, its antigen is unknown.

CDR1 SEHNR and CDR2 FQNEAQ come from the germline V gene (reference sequence). The CDR3 is 16 residues long. The J segment lost 0 bases and the V segment lost 3 bases, leaving 0 bases of the junction unmatched. Combining a sample-barcoded 5' primer with a J-beta primer mix, a second PCR ran for roughly 7 to 12 cycles. Template switching added a 12-random-nucleotide identifier to every cDNA molecule. A single record per CDR3 protein comes from TCRdb applying MiXCR to the 5' RACE reads. The table includes 730,000 or so distinct CDR3 sequences, roughly 45% detected once. The chain couples TRBV7-9 to TRBJ2-2, with 11 bases identical to TRBD1. The source material was blood. This clonotype originated in an older woman in good health. The CDR3 DNA reads TGTGCCAGCAGCTTGGGACAGGGGGCGAACACCGGGGAGCTGTTTTTT. Amino acids: CASSLGQGANTGELFF.